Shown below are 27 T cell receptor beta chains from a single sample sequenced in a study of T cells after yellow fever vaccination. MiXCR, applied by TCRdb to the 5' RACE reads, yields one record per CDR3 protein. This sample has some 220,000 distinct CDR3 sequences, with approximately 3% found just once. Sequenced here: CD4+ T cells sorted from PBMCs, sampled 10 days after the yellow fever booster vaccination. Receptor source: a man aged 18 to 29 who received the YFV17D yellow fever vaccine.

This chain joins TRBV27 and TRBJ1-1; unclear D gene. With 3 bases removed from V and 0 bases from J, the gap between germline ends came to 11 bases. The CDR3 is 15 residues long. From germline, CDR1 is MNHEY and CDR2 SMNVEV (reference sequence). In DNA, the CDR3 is TGTGCCAGCAGTTTGAAGGGCCCCATGAACACTGAAGCTTTCTTT. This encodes CASSLKGPMNTEAFF.

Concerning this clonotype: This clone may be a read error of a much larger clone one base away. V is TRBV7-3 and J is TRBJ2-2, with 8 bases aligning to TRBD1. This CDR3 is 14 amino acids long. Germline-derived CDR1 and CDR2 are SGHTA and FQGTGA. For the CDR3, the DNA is TGTGCCAGCAGCCGGCAGGGGGCAAACGGGGAGGTGTTTTTT. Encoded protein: CASSRQGANGEVFF. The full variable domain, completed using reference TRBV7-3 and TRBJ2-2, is GAGVSQTPSNKVTEKGKYVELRCDPISGHTALYWYRQSLGQGPEFLIYFQGTGAADDSGLPNDRFFAVRPEGSVSTLKIQRTERGDSAVYLCASSRQGANGEVFFGEGSRLTVL.

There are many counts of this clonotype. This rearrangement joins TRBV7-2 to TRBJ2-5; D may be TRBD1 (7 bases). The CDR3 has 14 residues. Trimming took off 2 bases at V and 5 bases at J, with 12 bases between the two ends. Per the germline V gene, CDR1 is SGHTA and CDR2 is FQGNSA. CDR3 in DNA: TGTGCCAGCAGCTTACAGGGGGGCGGGGAGACCCAGTACTTC. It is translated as CASSLQGGGETQYF.

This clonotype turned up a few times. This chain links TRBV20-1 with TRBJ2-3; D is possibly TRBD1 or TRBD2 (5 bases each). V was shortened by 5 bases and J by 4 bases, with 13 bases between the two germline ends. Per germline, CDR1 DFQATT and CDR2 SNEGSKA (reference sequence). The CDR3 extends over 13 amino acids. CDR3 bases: TGCAGTGCTTGCCGGGACCTGCCAGATACGCAGTATTTT. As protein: CSACRDLPDTQYF.

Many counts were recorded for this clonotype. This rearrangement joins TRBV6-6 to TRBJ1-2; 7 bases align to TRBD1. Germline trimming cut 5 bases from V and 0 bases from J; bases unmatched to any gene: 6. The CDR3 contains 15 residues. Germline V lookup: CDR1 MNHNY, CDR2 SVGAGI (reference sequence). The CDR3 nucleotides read TGTGCCAGCAGTCCATGGGACAGATCTAACTATGGCTACACCTTC. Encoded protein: CASSPWDRSNYGYTF.

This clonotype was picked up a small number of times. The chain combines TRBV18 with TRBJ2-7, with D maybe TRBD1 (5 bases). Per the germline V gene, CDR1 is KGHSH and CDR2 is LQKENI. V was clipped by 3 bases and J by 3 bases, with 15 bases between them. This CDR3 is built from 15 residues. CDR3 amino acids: CASSPLNKGLYEQYF. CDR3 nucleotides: TGTGCCAGCTCACCTCTAAACAAGGGGCTCTACGAGCAGTACTTC.

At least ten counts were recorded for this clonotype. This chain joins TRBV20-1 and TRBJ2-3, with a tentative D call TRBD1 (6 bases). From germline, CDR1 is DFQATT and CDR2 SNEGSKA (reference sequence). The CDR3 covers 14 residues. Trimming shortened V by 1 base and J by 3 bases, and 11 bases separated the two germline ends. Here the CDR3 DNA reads TGCAGTGCTAGAGGCGGCAGGGGAACAGATACGCAGTATTTT. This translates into CSARGGRGTDTQYF.

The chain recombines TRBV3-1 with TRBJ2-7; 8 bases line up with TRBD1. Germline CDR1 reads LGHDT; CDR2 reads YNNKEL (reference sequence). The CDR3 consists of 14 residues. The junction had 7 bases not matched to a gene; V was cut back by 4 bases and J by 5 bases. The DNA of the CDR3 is TGTGCCAGCAGCCTAAGGCAGGGGGCAGACGAGCAGTACTTC. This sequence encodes CASSLRQGADEQYF.

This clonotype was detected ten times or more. CDR3 bases: TGTGCCAGCAGTCTCGGGCCGATGGGGTCCTACGAGCAGTACTTC. This codes for CASSLGPMGSYEQYF. The chain couples TRBV6-5 to TRBJ2-7; unclear D gene. Trimming took off 5 bases at V and 1 base at J, with 15 bases between the two ends. Germline assignment: CDR1 MNHEY and CDR2 SVGAGI. The length of the CDR3 is 15 residues.

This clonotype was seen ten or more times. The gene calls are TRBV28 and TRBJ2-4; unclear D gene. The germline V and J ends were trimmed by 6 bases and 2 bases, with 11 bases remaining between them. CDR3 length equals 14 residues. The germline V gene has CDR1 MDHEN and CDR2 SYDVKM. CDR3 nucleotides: TGTGCCAGCAGCCCTGCCGTAACCAAAAACATTCAGTACTTC. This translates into CASSPAVTKNIQYF. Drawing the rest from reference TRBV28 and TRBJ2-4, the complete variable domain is DVKVTQSSRYLVKRTGEKVFLECVQDMDHENMFWYRQDPGLGLRLIYFSYDVKMKEKGDIPEGYSVSREKKERFSLILESASTNQTSMYLCASSPAVTKNIQYFGAGTRLSVL.

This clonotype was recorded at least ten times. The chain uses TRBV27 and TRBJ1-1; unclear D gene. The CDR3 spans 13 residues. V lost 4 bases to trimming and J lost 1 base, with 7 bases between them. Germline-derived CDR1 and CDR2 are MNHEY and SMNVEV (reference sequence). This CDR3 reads CASSWLPNTEAFF. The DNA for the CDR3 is TGTGCCAGCAGTTGGCTCCCGAACACTGAAGCTTTCTTT.

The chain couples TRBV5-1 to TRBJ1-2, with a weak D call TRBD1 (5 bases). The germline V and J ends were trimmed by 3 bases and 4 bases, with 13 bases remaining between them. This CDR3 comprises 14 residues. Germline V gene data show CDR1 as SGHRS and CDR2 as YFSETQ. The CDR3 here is CASSYPDSFYGYTF. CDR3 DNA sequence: TGCGCCAGCAGCTACCCCGACAGTTTCTATGGCTACACCTTC.

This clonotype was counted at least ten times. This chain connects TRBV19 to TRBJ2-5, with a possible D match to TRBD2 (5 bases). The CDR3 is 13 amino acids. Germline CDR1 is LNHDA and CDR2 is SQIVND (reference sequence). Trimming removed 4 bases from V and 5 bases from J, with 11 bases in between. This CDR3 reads CASSTTQRETQYF. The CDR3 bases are TGTGCCAGTAGTACAACCCAGCGGGAGACCCAGTACTTC.

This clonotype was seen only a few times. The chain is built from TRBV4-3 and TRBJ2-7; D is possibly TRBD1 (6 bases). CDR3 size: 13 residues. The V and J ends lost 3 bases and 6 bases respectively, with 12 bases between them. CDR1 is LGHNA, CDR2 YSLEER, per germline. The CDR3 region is CASSQRTGSEQYV. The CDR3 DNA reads TGCGCCAGCAGCCAGAGAACAGGGTCCGAGCAGTACGTC.

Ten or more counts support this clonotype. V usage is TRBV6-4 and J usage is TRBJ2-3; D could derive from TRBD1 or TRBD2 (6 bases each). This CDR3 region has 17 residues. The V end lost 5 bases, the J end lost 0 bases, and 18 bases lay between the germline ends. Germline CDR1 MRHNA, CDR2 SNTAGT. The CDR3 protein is CASSPGVAGTSTDTQYF. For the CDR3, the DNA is TGTGCCAGCAGTCCAGGGGTGGCCGGGACTAGCACAGATACGCAGTATTTT.

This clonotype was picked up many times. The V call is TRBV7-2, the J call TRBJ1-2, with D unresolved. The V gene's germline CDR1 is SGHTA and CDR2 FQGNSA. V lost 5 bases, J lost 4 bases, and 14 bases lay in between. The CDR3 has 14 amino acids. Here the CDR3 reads CASSPRAVSYGYTF. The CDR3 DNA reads TGTGCCAGCAGCCCTAGAGCCGTGAGCTATGGCTACACCTTC.

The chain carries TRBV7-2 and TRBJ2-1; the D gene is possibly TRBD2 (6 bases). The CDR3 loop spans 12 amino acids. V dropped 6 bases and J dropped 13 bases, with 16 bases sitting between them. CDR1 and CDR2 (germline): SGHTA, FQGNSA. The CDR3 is CASRSPGGIQFF. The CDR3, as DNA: TGTGCCAGCAGATCACCCGGGGGAATCCAGTTCTTC.

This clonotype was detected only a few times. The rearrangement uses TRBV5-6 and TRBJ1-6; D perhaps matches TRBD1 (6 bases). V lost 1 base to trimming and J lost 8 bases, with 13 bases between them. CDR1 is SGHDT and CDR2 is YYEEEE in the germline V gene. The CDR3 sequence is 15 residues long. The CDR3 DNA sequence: TGTGCCAGCAGCTTGCCGGGGGCACGCTATTCACCCCTCCACTTT. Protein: CASSLPGARYSPLHF. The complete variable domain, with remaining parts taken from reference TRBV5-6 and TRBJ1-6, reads DAGVTQSPTHLIKTRGQQVTLRCSPKSGHDTVSWYQQALGQGPQFIFQYYEEEERQRGNFPDRFSGHQFPNYSSELNVNALLLGDSALYLCASSLPGARYSPLHFGNGTRLTVT.

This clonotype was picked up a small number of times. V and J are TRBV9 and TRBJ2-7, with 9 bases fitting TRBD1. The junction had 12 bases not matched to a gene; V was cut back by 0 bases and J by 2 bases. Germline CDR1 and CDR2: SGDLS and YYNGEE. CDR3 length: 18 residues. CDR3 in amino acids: CASSVVGGRQGEAYEQYV. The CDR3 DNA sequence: TGTGCCAGCAGCGTAGTAGGGGGCCGACAGGGGGAAGCCTACGAGCAGTACGTC.

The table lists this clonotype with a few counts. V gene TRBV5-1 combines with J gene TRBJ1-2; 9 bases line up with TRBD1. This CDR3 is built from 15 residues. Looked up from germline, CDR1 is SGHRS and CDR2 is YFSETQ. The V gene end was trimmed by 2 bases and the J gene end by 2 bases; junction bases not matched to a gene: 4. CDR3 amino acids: CASSLQQGANYGYTF. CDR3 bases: TGCGCCAGCAGCTTACAACAGGGGGCAAACTATGGCTACACCTTC.

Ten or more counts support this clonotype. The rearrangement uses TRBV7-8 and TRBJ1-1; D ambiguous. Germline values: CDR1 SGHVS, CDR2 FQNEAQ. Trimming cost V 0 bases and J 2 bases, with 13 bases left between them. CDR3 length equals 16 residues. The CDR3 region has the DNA TGTGCCAGCAGCTTAGCTCGGATGGGATTAAACACTGAAGCTTTCTTT. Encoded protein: CASSLARMGLNTEAFF. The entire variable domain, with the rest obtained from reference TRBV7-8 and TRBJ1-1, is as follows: GAGVSQSPRYKVAKRGQDVALRCDPISGHVSLFWYQQALGQGPEFLTYFQNEAQLDKSGLPSDRFFAERPEGSVSTLKIQRTQQEDSAVYLCASSLARMGLNTEAFFGQGTRLTVV.

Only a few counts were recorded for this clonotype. This CDR3 is CASSLARGLGTNEAFF. The CDR3 DNA sequence: TGCGCCAGCAGCTTGGCGAGGGGGTTAGGGACCAATGAAGCTTTCTTT. V and J are TRBV5-1 and TRBJ1-1, with a tentative D call TRBD1 (6 bases). The V end lost 0 bases, the J end lost 7 bases, and 19 bases lay between the germline ends. CDR1 and CDR2 (germline): SGHRS, YFSETQ. The CDR3 is 16 residues long.

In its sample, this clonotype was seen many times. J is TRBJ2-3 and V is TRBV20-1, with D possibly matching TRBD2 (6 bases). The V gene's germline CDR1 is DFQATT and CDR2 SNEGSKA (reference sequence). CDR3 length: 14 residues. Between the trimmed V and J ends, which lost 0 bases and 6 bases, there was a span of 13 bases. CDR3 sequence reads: CSARDGGMGDTQYF. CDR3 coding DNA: TGCAGTGCTAGAGATGGGGGGATGGGGGATACGCAGTATTTT.

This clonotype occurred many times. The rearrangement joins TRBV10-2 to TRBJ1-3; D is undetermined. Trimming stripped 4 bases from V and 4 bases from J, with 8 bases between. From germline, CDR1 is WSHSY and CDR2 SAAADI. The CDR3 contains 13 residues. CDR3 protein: CASSVTEGNTIYF. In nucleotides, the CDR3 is TGCGCCAGCAGTGTGACGGAGGGAAACACCATATATTTT.

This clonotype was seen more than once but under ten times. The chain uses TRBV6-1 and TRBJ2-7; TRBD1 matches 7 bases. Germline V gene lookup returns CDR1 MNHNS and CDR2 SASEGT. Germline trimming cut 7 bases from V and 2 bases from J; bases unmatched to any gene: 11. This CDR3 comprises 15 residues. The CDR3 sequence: CASTGRTGSPYEQYV. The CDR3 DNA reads TGTGCCAGCACCGGACGGACAGGATCCCCCTACGAGCAGTACGTC.

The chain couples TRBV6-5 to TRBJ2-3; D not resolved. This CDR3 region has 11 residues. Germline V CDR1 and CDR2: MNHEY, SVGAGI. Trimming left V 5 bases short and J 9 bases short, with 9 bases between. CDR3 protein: CASSRLGTQYF. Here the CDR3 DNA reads TGTGCCAGCAGTAGGCTAGGGACGCAGTATTTT.

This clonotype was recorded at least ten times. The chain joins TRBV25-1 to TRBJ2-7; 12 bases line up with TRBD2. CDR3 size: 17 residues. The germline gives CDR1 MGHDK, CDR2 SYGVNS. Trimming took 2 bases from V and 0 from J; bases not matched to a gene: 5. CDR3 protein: CASSERPSGGGSYEQYF. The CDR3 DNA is TGTGCCAGCAGTGAACGTCCTAGCGGGGGGGGCTCCTACGAGCAGTACTTC.